Each of the 13 T cell receptor beta chains below was sequenced from the same sample in a study of cytomegalovirus exposure and HLA in healthy donors. PCR used 60 Vbeta primers and 13 Jbeta primers. Clones were read by immunoSEQ multiplex PCR, and TCRdb kept only the in-frame ones, dropping some. The sample has about 170,000 clones, 60% to 80% seen once. The sample taken for sequencing was PBMCs. Receptor source: a man in his forties in good health and CMV-seronegative.

The chain joins TRBV23-1 to TRBJ1-6; no reliable D call. Being an ORF, TRBV23-1 has a function that is uncertain. The CDR3 loop spans 13 amino acids. V shed 9 bases and J shed 10 bases, with 16 bases lying between them. CDR3 sequence reads: CASTRLPGSPLHF. DNA of the CDR3: TGCGCCAGTACCAGACTCCCGGGGTCACCCCTCCACTTT.

This clone has more than one count but fewer than ten. The J gene is TRBJ2-3, the V gene TRBV30; D may be TRBD2 (6 bases). V lost 4 bases, J lost 6 bases, and 17 bases lay in between. CDR3 size: 14 residues. From germline, CDR1 is GTSNPN and CDR2 SVGIG (reference sequence). This chain's CDR3 is CAWNRGSSGDTQYF. Here the CDR3 DNA reads TGTGCCTGGAACCGGGGGTCCTCCGGCGATACGCAGTATTTT.

The chain couples TRBV30 to TRBJ2-2; D perhaps matches TRBD2 (6 bases). The CDR3 runs to 15 residues. Looked up from germline, CDR1 is GTSNPN and CDR2 is SVGIG (reference sequence). Trimming pared 4 bases from V and 6 bases from J, leaving 18 bases between. CDR3: CAWTGLLQGAGELFF. CDR3 DNA sequence: TGTGCCTGGACCGGACTACTACAAGGGGCCGGGGAGCTGTTTTTT.

In its sample, this clone was seen a few times. The rearrangement links TRBV2 to TRBJ2-5, with unresolved D. The V end was cut by 5 bases, the J end by 5 bases, with 18 bases between. Germline V gene lookup returns CDR1 SNHLY and CDR2 FYNNEI. This CDR3 region has 15 residues. CDR3: CASSPPNALRETQYF. CDR3 DNA sequence: TGTGCCAGCAGTCCGCCAAACGCCCTCAGGGAGACCCAGTACTTC.

The rearrangement links TRBV2 to TRBJ2-7; no firm D call. V lost 4 bases and J 7 bases, leaving 8 bases between the germline ends. Germline CDR1 is SNHLY and CDR2 is FYNNEI. The CDR3 sequence is 11 residues long. The DNA for the CDR3 is TGTGCCAGCAGTGCACTTTCGGAGCAGTACTTC. Protein sequence: CASSALSEQYF.

Only a few counts were recorded for this clone. This chain joins TRBV6-1 and TRBJ2-4; no clear D. The V gene lost 0 bases and the J gene lost 6 bases, with 9 bases spanning the gap. The CDR3 extends over 14 amino acids. Germline V gives CDR1 MNHNS, CDR2 SASEGT. In DNA form, the CDR3 reads TGTGCCAGCAGTGAAGCGGAGCGTGGAAACATTCAGTACTTC. As protein: CASSEAERGNIQYF.

The J gene is TRBJ2-5, the V gene TRBV7-9; the D gene is possibly TRBD2 (6 bases). CDR3 length equals 16 residues. V was pared by 1 base and J by 5 bases, with 17 bases between. Looked up from germline, CDR1 is SEHNR and CDR2 is FQNEAQ (reference sequence). CDR3 coding DNA: TGTGCCAGCAGCTTAGGTGCGGAGGGCCGCTGGGAGACCCAGTACTTC. Encoded protein: CASSLGAEGRWETQYF.

The table lists this clone with a count of one. V is TRBV19 and J is TRBJ1-5; D gene uncertain. V was shortened by 1 base and J by 2 bases, with 3 bases between the two germline ends. This CDR3 is 13 amino acids long. Germline-derived CDR1 and CDR2 are LNHDA and SQIVND (reference sequence). The CDR3 sequence: CASSIGGNQPQHF. The CDR3 DNA follows: TGTGCCAGTAGTATAGGAGGCAATCAGCCCCAGCATTTT.

The rearrangement links TRBV23-1 to TRBJ2-7; TRBD1 aligns across 9 bases. TRBV23-1 is known as an ORF, though its function is uncertain. Unmatched junction bases numbered 11, after V lost 3 bases and J lost 5 bases. This CDR3 has 16 residues. For the CDR3, the DNA is TGCGCCAGCAGTCACCCTGGGACAGGGAGAAAGAACGAGCAGTACTTC. This sequence encodes CASSHPGTGRKNEQYF.

The sample holds a few counts of this clone. The chain combines TRBV27 with TRBJ2-3; 11 bases map to TRBD2. J lost 3 bases, V lost 5 bases, and 7 bases had no gene match. This CDR3 has 16 residues. CDR1 and CDR2 (germline): MNHEY, SMNVEV (reference sequence). The CDR3 bases are TGTGCCAGCAGTGCACTAGCGGGAGTGAGGACAGATACGCAGTATTTT. This encodes CASSALAGVRTDTQYF.

The table lists this clone with a count of one. V is TRBV6-5 and J is TRBJ1-4; D gene unclear. Looked up from germline, CDR1 is MNHEY and CDR2 is SVGAGI. This CDR3 is 13 amino acids long. V lost 6 bases and J 7 bases, leaving 12 bases between the germline ends. The CDR3 is CASREYLREKLFF. In nucleotides, the CDR3 is TGTGCCAGCAGGGAGTATTTACGTGAAAAACTGTTTTTT.

The CDR3 sequence: CAISERERGSNEQFF. The CDR3 DNA follows: TGTGCCATCAGTGAGAGGGAGCGGGGCTCTAATGAGCAGTTCTTC. This rearrangement joins TRBV10-3 to TRBJ2-1; TRBD2 agrees at 7 bases. Germline V gene sequence: CDR1 ENHRY, CDR2 SYGVKD. V was clipped by 2 bases and J by 7 bases; unmatched bases: 8. The CDR3 contains 15 residues.

CDR3 protein: CASSIRLAGASSYEQYF. In DNA form, the CDR3 reads TGTGCCAGCAGCATTCGACTAGCGGGAGCCTCCTCTTACGAGCAGTACTTC. V gene TRBV11-2 combines with J gene TRBJ2-7; 12 nucleotides align to TRBD2. V lost 5 bases to trimming and J lost 4 bases; unmatched junction nucleotides: 12. Germline V CDR1 and CDR2: SGHAT, FQNNGV. The CDR3 has 17 amino acids.